This record looks at one TCR beta chain sequence and its context. Its matching antigen is unknown. The data are from a study of T cell responses to AZD1222 COVID-19 vaccine. The protocol was immunoSEQ multiplex PCR, while the TCRdb copy is restricted to in-frame clones and leaves out a portion. The table shows about 140,000 clones, with approximately 90% occurring only once. Broader study findings: Repertoire collection took place solely once the T cell response had peaked. Clonal diversity may have been underestimated, and the donors were mostly white British, with more females than males.

V lost 4 bases to trimming and J lost 6 bases, with 15 bases between them. Germline values: CDR1 SEHNR, CDR2 FQNEAQ (reference sequence). This CDR3 comprises 14 residues. The sequence was collected from an adult who received the AZD1222 COVID-19 vaccine. V and J are TRBV7-9 and TRBJ1-2, with D uncertain. The sample consisted of peripheral blood, taken 28 days after the second AZD1222 dose. The CDR3 loop is CASSSFVGGDGYTF. The CDR3 nucleotides read TGTGCCAGCAGCTCTTTCGTCGGAGGCGATGGCTACACCTTC.